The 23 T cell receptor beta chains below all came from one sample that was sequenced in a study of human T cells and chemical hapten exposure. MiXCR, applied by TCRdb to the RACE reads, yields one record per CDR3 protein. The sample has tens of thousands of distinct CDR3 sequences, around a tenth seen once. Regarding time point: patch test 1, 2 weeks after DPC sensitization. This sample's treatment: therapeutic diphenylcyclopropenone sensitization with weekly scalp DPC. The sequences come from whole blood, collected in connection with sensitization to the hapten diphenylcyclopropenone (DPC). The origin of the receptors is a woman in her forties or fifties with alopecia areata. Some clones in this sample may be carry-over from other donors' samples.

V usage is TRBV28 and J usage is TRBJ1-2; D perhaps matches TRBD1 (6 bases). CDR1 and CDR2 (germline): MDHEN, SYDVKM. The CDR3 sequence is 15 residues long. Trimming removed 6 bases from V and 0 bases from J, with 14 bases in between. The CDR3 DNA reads TGTGCCAGCAGAACAGACAGGCGAGCTAACTATGGCTACACCTTC. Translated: CASRTDRRANYGYTF.

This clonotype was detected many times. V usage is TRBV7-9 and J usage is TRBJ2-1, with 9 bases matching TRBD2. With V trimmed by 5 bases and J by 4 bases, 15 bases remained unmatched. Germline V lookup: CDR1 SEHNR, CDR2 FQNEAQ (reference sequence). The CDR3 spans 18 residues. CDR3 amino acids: CASSPGILAGDPYNEQFF. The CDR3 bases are TGTGCCAGCAGCCCCGGTATATTAGCGGGGGACCCATACAATGAGCAGTTCTTC. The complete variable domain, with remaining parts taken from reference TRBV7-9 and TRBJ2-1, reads DTGVSQNPRHKITKRGQNVTFRCDPISEHNRLYWYRQTLGQGPEFLTYFQNEAQLEKSRLLSDRFSAERPKGSFSTLEIQRTEQGDSAMYLCASSPGILAGDPYNEQFFGPGTRLTVL.

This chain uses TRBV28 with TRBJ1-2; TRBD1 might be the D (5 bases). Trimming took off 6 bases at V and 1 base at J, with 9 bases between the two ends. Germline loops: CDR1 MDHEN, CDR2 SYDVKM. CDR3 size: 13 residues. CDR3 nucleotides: TGTGCCAGCAGAATGGGGGTTAACTATGGCTACACCTTC. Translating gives CASRMGVNYGYTF.

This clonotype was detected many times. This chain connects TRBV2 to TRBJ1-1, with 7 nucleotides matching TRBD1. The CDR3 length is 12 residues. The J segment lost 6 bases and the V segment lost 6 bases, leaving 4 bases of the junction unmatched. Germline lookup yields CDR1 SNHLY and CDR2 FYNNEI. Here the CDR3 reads CASRGTAAEAFF. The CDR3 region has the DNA TGTGCCAGCAGGGGGACAGCGGCTGAAGCTTTCTTT.

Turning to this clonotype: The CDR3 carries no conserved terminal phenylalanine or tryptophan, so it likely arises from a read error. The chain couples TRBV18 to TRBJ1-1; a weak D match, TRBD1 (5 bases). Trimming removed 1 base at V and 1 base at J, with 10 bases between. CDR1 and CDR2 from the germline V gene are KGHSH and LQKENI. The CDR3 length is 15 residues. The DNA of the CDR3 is TGTGCCAGCTCACCACGCGGACAAGAGAACACTGAAGCTTTCTTA. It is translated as CASSPRGQENTEAFL.

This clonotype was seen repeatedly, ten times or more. CDR3 sequence: CASSPWDPPETQYF. The CDR3 DNA sequence: TGTGCCAGCTCACCCTGGGACCCGCCAGAGACCCAGTACTTC. V is TRBV18 and J is TRBJ2-5, with D perhaps assigned TRBD1 or TRBD2 (5 bases each). CDR1 and CDR2 from the germline V gene are KGHSH and LQKENI. The CDR3 covers 14 residues. Between the trimmed V and J ends, which lost 3 bases and 4 bases, there was a span of 12 bases.

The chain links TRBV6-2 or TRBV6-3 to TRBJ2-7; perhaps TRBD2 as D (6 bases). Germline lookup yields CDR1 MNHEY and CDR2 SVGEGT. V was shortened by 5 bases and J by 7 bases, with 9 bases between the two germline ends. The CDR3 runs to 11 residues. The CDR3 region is CASSRRGEQYF. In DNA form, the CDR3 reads TGTGCCAGCAGTAGGAGGGGTGAGCAGTACTTC.

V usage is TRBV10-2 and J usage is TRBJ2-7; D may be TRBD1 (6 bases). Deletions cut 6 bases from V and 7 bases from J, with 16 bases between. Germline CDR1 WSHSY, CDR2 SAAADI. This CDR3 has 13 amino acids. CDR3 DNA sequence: TGCGCCAGCAGAACCACAGGGTCAGGGGAGCAGTACTTC. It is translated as CASRTTGSGEQYF.

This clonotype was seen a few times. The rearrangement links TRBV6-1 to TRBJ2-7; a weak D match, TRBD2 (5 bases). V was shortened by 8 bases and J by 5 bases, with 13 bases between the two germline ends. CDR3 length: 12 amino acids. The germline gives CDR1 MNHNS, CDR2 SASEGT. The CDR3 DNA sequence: TGTGCCAGCGCGTTTGGGAGCAACGAGCAGTACTTC. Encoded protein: CASAFGSNEQYF.

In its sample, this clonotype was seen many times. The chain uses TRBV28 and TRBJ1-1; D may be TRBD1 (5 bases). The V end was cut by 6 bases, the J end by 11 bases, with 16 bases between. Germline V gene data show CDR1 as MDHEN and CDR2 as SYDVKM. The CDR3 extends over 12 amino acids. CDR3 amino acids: CASRITQGYAFF. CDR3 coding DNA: TGTGCCAGCAGGATAACCCAGGGTTACGCTTTCTTT.

The CDR3 DNA reads as TGTGCCAGCTCACCACCGACGTCTAACTATGGCTACACCTTC. This translates into CASSPPTSNYGYTF. The chain joins TRBV18 to TRBJ1-2; D unclear. Between the trimmed V and J ends, which lost 0 bases and 0 bases, there was a span of 5 bases. CDR3 length: 14 residues. Germline V gene sequence: CDR1 KGHSH, CDR2 LQKENI.

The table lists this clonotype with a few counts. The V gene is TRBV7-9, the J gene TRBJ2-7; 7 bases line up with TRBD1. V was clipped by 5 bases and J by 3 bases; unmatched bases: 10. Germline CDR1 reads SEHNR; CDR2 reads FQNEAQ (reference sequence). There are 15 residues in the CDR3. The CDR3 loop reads CASSKRTGIRYEQYF. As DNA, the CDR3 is TGTGCCAGCAGCAAACGGACAGGAATACGCTACGAGCAGTACTTC.

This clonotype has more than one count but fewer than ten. CDR3 region: CASSWGRYNEQFF. The DNA for the CDR3 is TGTGCCAGCAGCTGGGGACGGTACAATGAGCAGTTCTTC. This rearrangement joins TRBV7-6 to TRBJ2-1; D tentatively reads TRBD1 or TRBD2 (5 bases each). The CDR3 consists of 13 residues. Germline V lookup: CDR1 SGHVS, CDR2 FNYEAQ. Trimming shortened V by 4 bases and J by 4 bases, and 8 bases separated the two germline ends.

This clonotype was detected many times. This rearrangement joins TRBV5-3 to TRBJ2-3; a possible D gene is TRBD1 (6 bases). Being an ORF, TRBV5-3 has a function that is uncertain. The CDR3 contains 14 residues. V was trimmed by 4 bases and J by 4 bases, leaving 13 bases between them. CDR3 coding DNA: TGTGCCAGAAGCCTGAGGGGGTTGGCAGATACGCAGTATTTT. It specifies CARSLRGLADTQYF.

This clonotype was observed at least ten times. This CDR3 is CAIWQGELFTEAFF. The CDR3 coding sequence is TGTGCCATCTGGCAGGGGGAGTTATTCACTGAAGCTTTCTTT. V is TRBV10-3 and J is TRBJ1-1, with 7 bases aligning to TRBD1. V shed 8 bases, J shed 4 bases, and the junction held 10 bases outside the gene matches. CDR3 length equals 14 residues. CDR1 is ENHRY and CDR2 is SYGVKD in the germline V gene.

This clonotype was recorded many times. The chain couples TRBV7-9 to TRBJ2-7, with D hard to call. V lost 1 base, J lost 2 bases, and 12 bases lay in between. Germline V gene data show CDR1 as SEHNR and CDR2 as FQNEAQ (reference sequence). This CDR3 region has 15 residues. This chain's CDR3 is CASSLVKPSTYEQYF. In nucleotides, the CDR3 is TGTGCCAGCAGCTTAGTAAAGCCCTCGACCTACGAGCAGTACTTC.

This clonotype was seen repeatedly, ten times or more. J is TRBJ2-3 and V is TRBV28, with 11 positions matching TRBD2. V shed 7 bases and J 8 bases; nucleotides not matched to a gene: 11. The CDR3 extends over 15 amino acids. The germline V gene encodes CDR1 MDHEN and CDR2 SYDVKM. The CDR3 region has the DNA TGTGCCAGCATTCCTACTAGCGGGAGTGACGGTACGCAGTATTTT. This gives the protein CASIPTSGSDGTQYF.

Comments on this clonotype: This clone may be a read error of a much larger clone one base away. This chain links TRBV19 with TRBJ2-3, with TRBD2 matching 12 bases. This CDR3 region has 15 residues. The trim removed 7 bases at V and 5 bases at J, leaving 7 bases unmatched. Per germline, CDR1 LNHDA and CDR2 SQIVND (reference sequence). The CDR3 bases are TGTGCCAGTAACGCCCTAGCGGGGGGGAAAGATACGCAGTATTTT. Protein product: CASNALAGGKDTQYF.

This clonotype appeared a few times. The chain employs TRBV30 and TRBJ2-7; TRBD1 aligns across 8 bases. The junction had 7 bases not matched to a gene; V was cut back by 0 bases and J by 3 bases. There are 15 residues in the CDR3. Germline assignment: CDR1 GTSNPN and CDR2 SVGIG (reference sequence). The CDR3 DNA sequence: TGTGCCTGGAGTGTACGGGGACAGGTTATCTACGAGCAGTACTTC. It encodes CAWSVRGQVIYEQYF.

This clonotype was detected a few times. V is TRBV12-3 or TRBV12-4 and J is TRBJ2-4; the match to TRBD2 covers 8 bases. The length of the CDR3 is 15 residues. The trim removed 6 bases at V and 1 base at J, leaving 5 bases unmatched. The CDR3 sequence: CASSVAGSAKNIQYF. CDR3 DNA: TGTGCCAGCAGCGTAGCGGGGAGTGCCAAAAACATTCAGTACTTC.

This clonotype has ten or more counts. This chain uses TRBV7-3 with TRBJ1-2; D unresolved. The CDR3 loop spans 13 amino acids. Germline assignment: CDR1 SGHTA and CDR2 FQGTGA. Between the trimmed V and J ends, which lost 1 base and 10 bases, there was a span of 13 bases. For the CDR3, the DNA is TGTGCCAGCAGCTTAAGCCCACAGACAACCTACACCTTC. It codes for CASSLSPQTTYTF.

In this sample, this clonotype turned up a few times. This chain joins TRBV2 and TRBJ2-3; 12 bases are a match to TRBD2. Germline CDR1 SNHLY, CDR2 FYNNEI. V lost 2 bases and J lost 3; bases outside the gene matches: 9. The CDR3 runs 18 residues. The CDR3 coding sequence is TGTGCCAGCAGTGAACAAACTAGCGGGAGGTGGCGGACAGATACGCAGTATTTT. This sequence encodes CASSEQTSGRWRTDTQYF. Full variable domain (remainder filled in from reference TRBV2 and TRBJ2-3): EPEVTQTPSHQVTQMGQEVILRCVPISNHLYFYWYRQILGQKVEFLVSFYNNEISEKSEIFDDQFSVERPDGSNFTLKIRSTKLEDSAMYFCASSEQTSGRWRTDTQYFGPGTRLTVL.

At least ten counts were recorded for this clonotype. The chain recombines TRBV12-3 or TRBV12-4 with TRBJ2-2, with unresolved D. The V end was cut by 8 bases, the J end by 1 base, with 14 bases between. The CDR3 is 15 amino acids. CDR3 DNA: TGTGCCAGCTCCCAATGGCTACAGAACACCGGGGAGCTGTTTTTT. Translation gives CASSQWLQNTGELFF.